The next 29 T cell receptor beta chains were all read from a single sample in a study of blood T cell repertoires in COVID-19. Profiling relied on immunoSEQ multiplex PCR, and the TCRdb table lists in-frame clones only, not all of them. The profile shows 540,000 or so clones, 85% to 90% of them singletons. What was sequenced was peripheral blood. These receptors were obtained from a woman in her forties or fifties with COVID-19, enrolled during active disease.

This sequence joins TRBV6-5 and TRBJ2-2, with 8 bases aligning to TRBD2. Per the germline V gene, CDR1 is MNHEY and CDR2 is SVGAGI. CDR3 length: 14 residues. The V segment lost 7 bases and the J segment 7 bases; nucleotides outside the gene matches: 8. The chain's CDR3 is CASIPGLGVGELFF. CDR3 bases: TGTGCCAGCATTCCGGGACTAGGGGTCGGGGAGCTGTTTTTT.

This chain uses TRBV2 with TRBJ1-1, with 7 positions matching TRBD1. The V gene end was trimmed by 10 bases and the J gene end by 1 base; junction bases not matched to a gene: 15. There are 16 residues in the CDR3. Germline CDR1 is SNHLY and CDR2 is FYNNEI. CDR3 bases: TGTGCCACTCGGTGGAGGGGGCTCCTTCCGAACACTGAAGCTTTCTTT. Its protein product is CATRWRGLLPNTEAFF. Full variable domain (missing parts from reference TRBV2 and TRBJ1-1): EPEVTQTPSHQVTQMGQEVILRCVPISNHLYFYWYRQILGQKVEFLVSFYNNEISEKSEIFDDQFSVERPDGSNFTLKIRSTKLEDSAMYFCATRWRGLLPNTEAFFGQGTRLTVV.

V and J are TRBV3-1 (or the pseudogene TRBV3-2) and TRBJ1-2, with D maybe TRBD1 (5 bases). The germline V gene has CDR1 LGHDT and CDR2 YNNKEL (reference sequence). This CDR3 has 12 amino acids. Trimming shortened V by 2 bases and J by 8 bases, and 9 bases separated the two germline ends. This CDR3 is CASSQQGGGYTF. DNA of the CDR3: TGTGCCAGCAGCCAACAGGGAGGGGGCTACACCTTC.

The genes are TRBV12-3 or TRBV12-4 and TRBJ2-7, with D hard to call. V dropped 11 bases and J dropped 0 bases, with 11 bases sitting between them. The CDR3 totals 12 residues. The CDR3 spells CAVWADSYEQYF. The CDR3 bases are TGTGCCGTATGGGCCGACTCCTACGAGCAGTACTTC.

The chain links TRBV2 to TRBJ2-2, with 11 bases matching TRBD2. The V and J ends lost 4 bases and 6 bases, in that order; junction bases with no gene match: 1. This CDR3 contains 14 residues. Looked up from germline, CDR1 is SNHLY and CDR2 is FYNNEI. The CDR3 sequence is CASSVAGGAGELFF. Here the CDR3 DNA reads TGTGCCAGCAGTGTAGCGGGGGGGGCCGGGGAGCTGTTTTTT.

The count of this clone is one. This sequence joins TRBV13 and TRBJ2-5; D is perhaps TRBD2 (6 bases). The length of the CDR3 is 14 residues. Trimming cost V 3 bases and J 4 bases, with 12 bases left between them. Germline V gene sequence: CDR1 PRHDT, CDR2 FYEKMQ (reference sequence). CDR3 coding DNA: TGTGCCAGCAGCTTCCCACTAGCTGGAGAGACCCAGTACTTC. Its protein product is CASSFPLAGETQYF. The variable domain in full, completed from reference TRBV13 and TRBJ2-5, reads AAGVIQSPRHLIKEKRETATLKCYPIPRHDTVYWYQQGPGQDPQFLISFYEKMQSDKGSIPDRFSAQQFSDYHSELNMSSLELGDSALYFCASSFPLAGETQYFGPGTRLLVL.

The chain employs TRBV4-2 and TRBJ2-3, with D possibly being TRBD2 (6 bases). V was pared by 0 bases and J by 2 bases, with 15 bases between. The length of the CDR3 is 17 residues. Germline values: CDR1 LGHNA, CDR2 YNFKEQ. DNA of the CDR3: TGTGCCAGCAGCCAAGAGGCGGTGCGGGGCGCCACAGATACGCAGTATTTT. It codes for CASSQEAVRGATDTQYF.

This chain links TRBV6-1 with TRBJ2-4; weak D call: TRBD1 (5 bases). The CDR3 totals 17 residues. V lost 2 bases and J lost 0, with 14 bases in between. Germline lookup yields CDR1 MNHNS and CDR2 SASEGT. CDR3 sequence (DNA): TGTGCCAGCAGTGAACTCCCTCAGGGTCTAGCCAAAAACATTCAGTACTTC. This translates into CASSELPQGLAKNIQYF.

V gene TRBV30 combines with J gene TRBJ2-3; D is possibly TRBD2 (5 bases). Trimming cost V 7 bases and J 4 bases, with 9 bases left between them. Germline V gives CDR1 GTSNPN, CDR2 SVGIG (reference sequence). The length of the CDR3 is 11 residues. The CDR3 loop reads CASSRADTQYF. In DNA form, the CDR3 reads TGTGCCTCCTCGCGGGCAGATACGCAGTATTTT. The entire variable domain, with the rest obtained from reference TRBV30 and TRBJ2-3, is as follows: SQTIHQWPATLVQPVGSPLSLECTVEGTSNPNLYWYRQAAGRGLQLLFYSVGIGQISSEVPQNLSASRPQDRQFILSSKKLLLSDSGFYLCASSRADTQYFGPGTRLTVL.

This clone has only one observation. V usage is TRBV5-1 and J usage is TRBJ1-5; possible D gene TRBD1, 5 bases. CDR1 and CDR2 (germline): SGHRS, YFSETQ. V was pared by 5 bases and J by 5 bases, with 11 bases between. The CDR3 runs to 13 residues. CDR3 sequence (DNA): TGCGCCAGCAGTCCCGACAGCTATCAGCCCCAGCATTTT. Its protein is CASSPDSYQPQHF.

The genes are TRBV7-9 and TRBJ2-2; D unclear. Germline loops: CDR1 SEHNR, CDR2 FQNEAQ (reference sequence). V was clipped by 1 base and J by 5 bases, with 11 bases between them. This CDR3 is 15 amino acids long. CDR3 amino acids: CASSLGSLLTGELFF. The DNA of the CDR3 is TGTGCCAGCAGCTTAGGGTCCCTCCTAACCGGGGAGCTGTTTTTT.

The V gene is TRBV20-1, the J gene TRBJ1-2; TRBD1 matches 8 bases. Germline assignment: CDR1 DFQATT and CDR2 SNEGSKA (reference sequence). The CDR3 totals 15 residues. With V trimmed by 3 bases and J by 5 bases, 11 bases remained unmatched. The CDR3 is CSASNRDRGLYGYTF. CDR3 DNA sequence: TGCAGTGCTAGTAATCGAGACAGGGGTTTATATGGCTACACCTTC.

The chain has TRBV11-2 and TRBJ1-1; D perhaps matches TRBD1 (6 bases). Trimming stripped 0 bases from V and 1 base from J, with 9 bases between. The CDR3 runs to 15 residues. Germline V gene sequence: CDR1 SGHAT, CDR2 FQNNGV. The CDR3 reads CASSLEGAENTEAFF. For the CDR3, the DNA is TGTGCCAGCAGCTTAGAGGGGGCGGAGAACACTGAAGCTTTCTTT.

The V call is TRBV18, the J call TRBJ2-7; maybe TRBD2 (6 bases). Trimming pared 5 bases from V and 6 bases from J, leaving 17 bases between. CDR1 and CDR2 from the germline V gene are KGHSH and LQKENI. This CDR3 is built from 14 residues. CDR3 DNA sequence: TGTGCCAGCTCAAAATCCGGGACTGAGGGCGAGCAGTACTTC. Its translation is CASSKSGTEGEQYF.

V is TRBV11-3 and J is TRBJ2-2; D possibly corresponds to TRBD1 (6 bases). Germline V gene sequence: CDR1 SGHNT, CDR2 YENEEA. Trimming shortened V by 5 bases and J by 3 bases, and 16 bases separated the two germline ends. CDR3 length: 16 amino acids. The CDR3 DNA follows: TGTGCCAGCAGCCCCCCAGGGGCATCTTACACCGGGGAGCTGTTTTTT. This gives the protein CASSPPGASYTGELFF.

The V and J genes are TRBV5-5 and TRBJ1-5; D may be TRBD1 (6 bases). V dropped 4 bases and J dropped 8 bases, with 16 bases sitting between them. The germline V gene has CDR1 SGHKS and CDR2 YYEKEE (reference sequence). There are 14 residues in the CDR3. The CDR3 DNA reads as TGTGCCAGCAGCCCGGGGGGGCAGATGGAGCCCCAGCATTTT. Translating gives CASSPGGQMEPQHF.

V and J are TRBV2 and TRBJ2-3; D not resolved. Germline V gene lookup returns CDR1 SNHLY and CDR2 FYNNEI. The length of the CDR3 is 14 residues. With 8 bases removed from V and 1 base from J, the gap between germline ends came to 13 bases. The CDR3 loop is CASLSFSRTDTQYF. The DNA for the CDR3 is TGTGCCAGCCTATCCTTTAGCCGCACAGATACGCAGTATTTT.

The V call is TRBV7-9, the J call TRBJ1-4, with TRBD1 identical over 7 bases. Germline CDR1 SEHNR, CDR2 FQNEAQ (reference sequence). The CDR3 is made up of 14 amino acids. Losses at the gene ends were 6 bases for V and 3 bases for J; bases not matched to a gene: 4. The CDR3 DNA reads as TGTGCCAGCAGTCCACAGGGGCCTAATGAAAAACTGTTTTTT. This gives the protein CASSPQGPNEKLFF.

The rearrangement joins TRBV2 to TRBJ1-4; 7 bases fit TRBD1. The J segment lost 6 bases and the V segment lost 7 bases, leaving 11 bases of the junction unmatched. Germline CDR1 reads SNHLY; CDR2 reads FYNNEI. This CDR3 has 15 amino acids. The CDR3 here is CASIDQGVAHEKLFF. In nucleotides, the CDR3 is TGTGCCAGCATAGATCAGGGGGTGGCTCATGAAAAACTGTTTTTT.

The chain recombines TRBV19 with TRBJ2-6; 8 nucleotides agree with TRBD1. Germline CDR1 reads LNHDA; CDR2 reads SQIVND (reference sequence). The CDR3 contains 18 residues. J gave up 0 bases and V 5 bases, and 9 bases lay outside the gene matches. CDR3 sequence: CASSFAGQAFSGANVLTF. The CDR3 DNA follows: TGTGCCAGTAGTTTCGCGGGACAGGCCTTCTCTGGGGCCAACGTCCTGACTTTC.

This rearrangement joins TRBV3-1 (or the pseudogene TRBV3-2) to TRBJ2-2, with D perhaps TRBD1 (6 bases). CDR1 and CDR2 (germline): LGHDT, YNNKEL (reference sequence). The V gene lost 0 bases and the J gene lost 6 bases, with 17 bases spanning the gap. This CDR3 has 17 residues. CDR3 sequence (DNA): TGTGCCAGCAGCCAAGAACAGGGCGGGCAGGGGTCCGGGGAGCTGTTTTTT. Protein: CASSQEQGGQGSGELFF.

This sequence joins TRBV30 and TRBJ1-2; TRBD1 matches 10 bases. Germline V gives CDR1 GTSNPN, CDR2 SVGIG (reference sequence). Trimming took 6 bases from V and 7 from J; bases not matched to a gene: 11. The CDR3 consists of 14 residues. CDR3 DNA sequence: TGTGCCTGCCCCCCCGGGACAGGGGTTAGTGGCTACACCTTC. Protein sequence: CACPPGTGVSGYTF.

The table lists this clone with a count of one. The rearrangement uses TRBV9 and TRBJ2-3; perhaps TRBD1 as D (6 bases). This CDR3 contains 16 residues. Germline CDR1 is SGDLS and CDR2 is YYNGEE. The V and J ends lost 2 bases and 0 bases respectively, with 13 bases between them. The CDR3 DNA reads as TGTGCCAGCAGCGTTGGGGGCGGGCCGAGCACAGATACGCAGTATTTT. The encoded protein is CASSVGGGPSTDTQYF.

This chain uses TRBV5-6 with TRBJ1-6; no firm D call. Germline CDR1 is SGHDT and CDR2 is YYEEEE. The length of the CDR3 is 13 residues. Deletions cut 0 bases from V and 8 bases from J, with 6 bases between. In DNA form, the CDR3 reads TGTGCCAGCAGCTTGGCCCGGGATTCACCCCTCCACTTT. Protein: CASSLARDSPLHF.

CDR3 residues: CASSRQGAGGYTF. DNA for the CDR3: TGTGCCAGCAGCAGACAGGGGGCCGGGGGCTACACCTTC. The chain has TRBV5-4 and TRBJ1-2, with TRBD1 matching over 10 bases. J lost 8 bases, V lost 4 bases, and 5 bases had no gene match. Germline-derived CDR1 and CDR2 are SGHNT and YYREEE (reference sequence). The CDR3 loop spans 13 amino acids.

This chain connects TRBV2 to TRBJ1-5, with D perhaps TRBD1 (6 bases). The ends were cut back, 8 bases at V and 1 base at J, with 12 bases in the middle. The CDR3 runs to 14 residues. Per the germline V gene, CDR1 is SNHLY and CDR2 is FYNNEI. The CDR3 nucleotides read TGTGCCAGCCGTAGTCAGGGGAGCAATCAGCCCCAGCATTTT. Protein sequence: CASRSQGSNQPQHF.

The chain recombines TRBV12-1 with TRBJ2-7; the table names TRBD1, a call not compared with the DNA. TRBV12-1 is labeled a pseudogene. The CDR3 is 18 amino acids. CDR3 nucleotide sequence: TGTGCCAGCAGCTTTGGGTACAGGGGGTACTTAAGCTCCTACGAGCAGTACTTC. Translating gives CASSFGYRGYLSSYEQYF.

CDR3: CASSEALGLAGSYEQYF. In DNA, the CDR3 is TGTGCCAGCAGTGAAGCCCTTGGACTAGCGGGGTCCTACGAGCAGTACTTC. V usage is TRBV2 and J usage is TRBJ2-7, with TRBD2 identical over 12 bases. From germline, CDR1 is SNHLY and CDR2 FYNNEI. Trimming removed 0 bases from V and 1 base from J; junction bases left unmatched: 4. This CDR3 contains 17 residues.

The sample holds a few counts of this clone. V is TRBV5-1 and J is TRBJ2-2; D unresolved. Trimming left V 1 base short and J 3 bases short, with 10 bases between. The germline gives CDR1 SGHRS, CDR2 YFSETQ. The CDR3 is made up of 15 amino acids. In DNA form, the CDR3 reads TGCGCCAGCAGCTTGACAATCCTGGACACCGGGGAGCTGTTTTTT. Translation gives CASSLTILDTGELFF. Together with reference TRBV5-1 and TRBJ2-2, the CDR3 gives the full variable domain: KAGVTQTPRYLIKTRGQQVTLSCSPISGHRSVSWYQQTPGQGLQFLFEYFSETQRNKGNFPGRFSGRQFSNSRSEMNVSTLELGDSALYLCASSLTILDTGELFFGEGSRLTVL.